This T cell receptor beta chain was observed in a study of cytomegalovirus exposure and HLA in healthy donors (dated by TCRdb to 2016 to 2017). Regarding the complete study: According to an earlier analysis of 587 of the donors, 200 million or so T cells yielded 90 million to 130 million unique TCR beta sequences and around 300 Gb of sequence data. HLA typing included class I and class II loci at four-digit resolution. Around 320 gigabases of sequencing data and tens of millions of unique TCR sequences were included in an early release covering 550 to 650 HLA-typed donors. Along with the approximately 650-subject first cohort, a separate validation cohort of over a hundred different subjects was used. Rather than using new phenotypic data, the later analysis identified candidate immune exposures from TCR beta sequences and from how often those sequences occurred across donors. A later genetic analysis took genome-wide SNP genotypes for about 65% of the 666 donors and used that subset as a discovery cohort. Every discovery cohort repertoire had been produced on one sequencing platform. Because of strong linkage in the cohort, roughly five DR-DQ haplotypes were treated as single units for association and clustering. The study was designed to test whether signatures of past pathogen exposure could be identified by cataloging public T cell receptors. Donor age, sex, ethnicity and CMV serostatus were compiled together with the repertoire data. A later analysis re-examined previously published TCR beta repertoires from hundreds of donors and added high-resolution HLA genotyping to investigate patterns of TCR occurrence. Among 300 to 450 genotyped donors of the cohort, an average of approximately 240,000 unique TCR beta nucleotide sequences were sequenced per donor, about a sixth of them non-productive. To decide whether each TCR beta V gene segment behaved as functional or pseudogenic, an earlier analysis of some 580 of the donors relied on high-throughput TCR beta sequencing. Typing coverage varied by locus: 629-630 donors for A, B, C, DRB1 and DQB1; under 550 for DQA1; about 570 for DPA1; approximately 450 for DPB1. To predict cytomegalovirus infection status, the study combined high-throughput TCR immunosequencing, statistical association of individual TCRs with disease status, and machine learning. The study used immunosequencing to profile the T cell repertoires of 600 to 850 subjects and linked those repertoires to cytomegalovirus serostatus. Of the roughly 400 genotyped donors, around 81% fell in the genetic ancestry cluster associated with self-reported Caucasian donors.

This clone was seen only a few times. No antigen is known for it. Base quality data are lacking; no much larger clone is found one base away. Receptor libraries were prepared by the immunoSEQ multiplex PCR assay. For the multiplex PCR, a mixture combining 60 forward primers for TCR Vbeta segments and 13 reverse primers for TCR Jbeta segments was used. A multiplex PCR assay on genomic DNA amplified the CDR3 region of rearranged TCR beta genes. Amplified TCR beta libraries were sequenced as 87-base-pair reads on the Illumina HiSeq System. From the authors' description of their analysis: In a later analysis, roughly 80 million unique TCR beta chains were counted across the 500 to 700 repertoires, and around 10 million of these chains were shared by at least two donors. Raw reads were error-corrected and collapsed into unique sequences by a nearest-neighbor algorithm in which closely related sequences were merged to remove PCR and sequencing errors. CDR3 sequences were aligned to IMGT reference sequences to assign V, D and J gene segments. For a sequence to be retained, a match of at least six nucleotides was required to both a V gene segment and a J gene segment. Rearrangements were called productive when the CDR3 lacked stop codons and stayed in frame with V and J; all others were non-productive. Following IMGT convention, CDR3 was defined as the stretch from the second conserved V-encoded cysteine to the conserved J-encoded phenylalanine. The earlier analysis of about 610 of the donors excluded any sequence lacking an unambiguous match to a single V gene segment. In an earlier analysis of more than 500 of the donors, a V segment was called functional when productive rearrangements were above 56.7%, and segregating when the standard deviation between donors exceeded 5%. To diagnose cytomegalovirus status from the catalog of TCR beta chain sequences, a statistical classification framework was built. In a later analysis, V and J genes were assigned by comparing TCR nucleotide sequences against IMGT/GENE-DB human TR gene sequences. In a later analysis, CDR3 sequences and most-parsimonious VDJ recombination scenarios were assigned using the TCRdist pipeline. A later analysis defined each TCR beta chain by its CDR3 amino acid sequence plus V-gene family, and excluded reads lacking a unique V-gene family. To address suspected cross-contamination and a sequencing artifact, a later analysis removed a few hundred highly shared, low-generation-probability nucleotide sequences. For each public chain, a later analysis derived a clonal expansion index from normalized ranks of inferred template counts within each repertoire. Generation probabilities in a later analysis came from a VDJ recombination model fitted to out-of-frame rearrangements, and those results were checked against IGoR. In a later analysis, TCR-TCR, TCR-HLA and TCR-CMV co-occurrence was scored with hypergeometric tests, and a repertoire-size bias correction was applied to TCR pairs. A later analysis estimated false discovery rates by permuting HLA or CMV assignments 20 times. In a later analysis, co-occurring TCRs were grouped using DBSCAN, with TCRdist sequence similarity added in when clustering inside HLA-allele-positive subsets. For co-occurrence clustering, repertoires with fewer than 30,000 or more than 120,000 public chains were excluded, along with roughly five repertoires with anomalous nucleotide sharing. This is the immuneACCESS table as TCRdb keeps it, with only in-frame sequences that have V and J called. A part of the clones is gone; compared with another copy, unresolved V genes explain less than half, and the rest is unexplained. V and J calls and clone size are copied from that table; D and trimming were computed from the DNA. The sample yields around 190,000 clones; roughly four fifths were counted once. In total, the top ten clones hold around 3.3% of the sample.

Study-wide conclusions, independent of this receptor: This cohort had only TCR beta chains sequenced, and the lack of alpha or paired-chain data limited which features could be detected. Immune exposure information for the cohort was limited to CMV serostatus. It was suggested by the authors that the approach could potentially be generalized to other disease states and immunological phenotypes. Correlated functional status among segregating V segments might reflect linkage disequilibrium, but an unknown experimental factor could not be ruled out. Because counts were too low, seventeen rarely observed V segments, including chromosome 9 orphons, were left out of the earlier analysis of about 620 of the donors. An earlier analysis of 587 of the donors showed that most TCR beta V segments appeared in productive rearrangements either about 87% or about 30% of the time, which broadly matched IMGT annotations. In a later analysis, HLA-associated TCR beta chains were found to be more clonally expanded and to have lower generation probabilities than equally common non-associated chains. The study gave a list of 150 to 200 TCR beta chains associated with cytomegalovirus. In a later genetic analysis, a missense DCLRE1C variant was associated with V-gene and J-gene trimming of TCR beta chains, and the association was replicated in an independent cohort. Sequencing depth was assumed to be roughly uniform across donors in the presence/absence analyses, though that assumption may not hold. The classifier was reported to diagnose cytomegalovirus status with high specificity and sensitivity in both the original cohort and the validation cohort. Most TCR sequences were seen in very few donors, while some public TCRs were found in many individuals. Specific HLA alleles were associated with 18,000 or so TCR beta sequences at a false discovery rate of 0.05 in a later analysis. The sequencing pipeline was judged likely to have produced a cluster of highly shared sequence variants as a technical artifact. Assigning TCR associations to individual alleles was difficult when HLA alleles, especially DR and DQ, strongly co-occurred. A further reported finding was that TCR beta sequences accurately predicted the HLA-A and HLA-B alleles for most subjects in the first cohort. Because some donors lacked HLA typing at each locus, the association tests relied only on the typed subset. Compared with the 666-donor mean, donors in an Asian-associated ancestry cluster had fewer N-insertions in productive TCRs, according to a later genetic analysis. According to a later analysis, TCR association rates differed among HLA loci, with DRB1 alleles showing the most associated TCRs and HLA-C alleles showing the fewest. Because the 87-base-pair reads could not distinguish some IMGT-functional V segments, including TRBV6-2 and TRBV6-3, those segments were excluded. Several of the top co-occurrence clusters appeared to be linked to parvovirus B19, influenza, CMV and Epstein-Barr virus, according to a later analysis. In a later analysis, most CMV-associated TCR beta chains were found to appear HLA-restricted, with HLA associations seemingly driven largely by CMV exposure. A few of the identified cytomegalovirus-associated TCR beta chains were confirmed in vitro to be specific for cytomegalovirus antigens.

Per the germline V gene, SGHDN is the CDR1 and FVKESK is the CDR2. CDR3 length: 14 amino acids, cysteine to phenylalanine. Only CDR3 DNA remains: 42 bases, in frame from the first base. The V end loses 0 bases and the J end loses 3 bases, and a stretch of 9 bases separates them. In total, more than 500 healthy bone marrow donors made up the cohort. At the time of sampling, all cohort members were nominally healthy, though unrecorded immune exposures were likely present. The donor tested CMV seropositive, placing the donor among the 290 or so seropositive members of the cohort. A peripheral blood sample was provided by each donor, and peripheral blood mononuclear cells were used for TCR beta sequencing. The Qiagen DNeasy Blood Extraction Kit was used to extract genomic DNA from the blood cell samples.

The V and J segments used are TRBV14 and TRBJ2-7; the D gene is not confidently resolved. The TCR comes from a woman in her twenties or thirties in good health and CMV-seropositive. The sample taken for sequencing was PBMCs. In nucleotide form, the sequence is TGTGCCAGCAGCCAAGATAGAGAACTCTACGAGCAGTACTTC. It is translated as CASSQDRELYEQYF.